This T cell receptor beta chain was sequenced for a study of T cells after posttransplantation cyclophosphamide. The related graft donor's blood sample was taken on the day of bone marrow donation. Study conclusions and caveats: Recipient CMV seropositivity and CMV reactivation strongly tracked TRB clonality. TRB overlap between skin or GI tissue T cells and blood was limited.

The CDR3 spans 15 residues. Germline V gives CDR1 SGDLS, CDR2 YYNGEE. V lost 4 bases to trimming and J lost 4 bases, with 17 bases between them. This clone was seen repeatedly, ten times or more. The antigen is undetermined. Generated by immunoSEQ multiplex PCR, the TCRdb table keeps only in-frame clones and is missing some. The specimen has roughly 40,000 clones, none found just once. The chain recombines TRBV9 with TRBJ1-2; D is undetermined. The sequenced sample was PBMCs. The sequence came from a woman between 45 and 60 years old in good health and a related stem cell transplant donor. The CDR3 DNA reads TGTGCCAGCAGCCCCCGACGCGAGGTAGGCTATGGCTACACCTTC. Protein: CASSPRREVGYGYTF. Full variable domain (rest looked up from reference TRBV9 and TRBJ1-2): DSGVTQTPKHLITATGQRVTLRCSPRSGDLSVYWYQQSLDQGLQFLIQYYNGEERAKGNILERFSAQQFPDLHSELNLSSLELGDSALYFCASSPRREVGYGYTFGSGTRLTVV.